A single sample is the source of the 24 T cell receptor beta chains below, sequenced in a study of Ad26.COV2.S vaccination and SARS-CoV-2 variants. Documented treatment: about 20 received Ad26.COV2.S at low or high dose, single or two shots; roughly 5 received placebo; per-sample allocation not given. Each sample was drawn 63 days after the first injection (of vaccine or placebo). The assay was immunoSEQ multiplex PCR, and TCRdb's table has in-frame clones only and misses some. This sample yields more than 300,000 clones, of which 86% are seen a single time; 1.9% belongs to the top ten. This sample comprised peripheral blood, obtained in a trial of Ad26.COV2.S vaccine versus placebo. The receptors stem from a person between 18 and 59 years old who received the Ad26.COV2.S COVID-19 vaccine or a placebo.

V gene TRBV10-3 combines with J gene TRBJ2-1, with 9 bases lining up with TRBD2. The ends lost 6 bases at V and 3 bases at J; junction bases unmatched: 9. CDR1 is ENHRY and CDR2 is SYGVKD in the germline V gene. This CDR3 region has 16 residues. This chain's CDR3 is CAISSLTSGIYNEQFF. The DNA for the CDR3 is TGTGCCATCAGCTCCCTGACTAGCGGAATCTACAATGAGCAGTTCTTC.

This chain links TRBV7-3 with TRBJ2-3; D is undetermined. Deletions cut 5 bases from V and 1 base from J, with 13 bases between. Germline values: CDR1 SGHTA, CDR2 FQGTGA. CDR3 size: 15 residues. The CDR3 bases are TGTGCCAGCAGCAGGACCACCGGAGGCACAGATACGCAGTATTTT. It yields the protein CASSRTTGGTDTQYF.

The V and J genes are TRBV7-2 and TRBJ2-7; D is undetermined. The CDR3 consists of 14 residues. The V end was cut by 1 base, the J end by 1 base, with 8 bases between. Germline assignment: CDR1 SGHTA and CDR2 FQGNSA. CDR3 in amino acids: CASSLGANSYEQYF. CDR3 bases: TGTGCCAGCAGCTTAGGCGCAAATTCCTACGAGCAGTACTTC.

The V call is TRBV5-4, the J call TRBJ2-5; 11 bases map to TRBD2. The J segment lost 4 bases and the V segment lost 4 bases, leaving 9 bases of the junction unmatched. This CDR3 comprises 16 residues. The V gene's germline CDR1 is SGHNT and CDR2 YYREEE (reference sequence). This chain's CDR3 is CASSRSGGAGGETQYF. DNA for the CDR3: TGTGCCAGCAGCCGTAGCGGGGGGGCCGGGGGAGAGACCCAGTACTTC.

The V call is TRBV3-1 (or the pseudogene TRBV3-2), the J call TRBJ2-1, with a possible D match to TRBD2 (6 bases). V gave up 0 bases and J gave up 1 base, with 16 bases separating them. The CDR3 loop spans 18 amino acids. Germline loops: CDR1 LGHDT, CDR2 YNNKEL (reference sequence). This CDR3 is CASSQESLAEVSYNEQFF. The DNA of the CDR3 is TGTGCCAGCAGCCAAGAGTCACTAGCCGAGGTATCCTACAATGAGCAGTTCTTC.

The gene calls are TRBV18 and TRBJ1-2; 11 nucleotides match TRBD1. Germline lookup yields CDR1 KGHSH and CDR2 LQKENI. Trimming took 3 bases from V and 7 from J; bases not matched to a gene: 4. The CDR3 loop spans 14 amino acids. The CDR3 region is CASSPLDRGLGYTF. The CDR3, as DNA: TGTGCCAGCTCACCTCTGGACAGGGGGCTTGGCTACACCTTC.

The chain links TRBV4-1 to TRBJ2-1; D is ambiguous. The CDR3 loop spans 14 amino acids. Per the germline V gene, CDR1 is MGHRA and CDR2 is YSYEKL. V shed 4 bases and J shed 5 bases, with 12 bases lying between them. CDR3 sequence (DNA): TGCGCCAGCAGCCCCCGCCAGGTGGACAATGAGCAGTTCTTC. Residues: CASSPRQVDNEQFF.

This CDR3 is CATHGDSPLHF. The CDR3 bases are TGTGCCACCCACGGGGATTCACCCCTCCACTTT. The chain employs TRBV6-5 and TRBJ1-6; D gene unclear. Trimming took off 10 bases at V and 8 bases at J, with 9 bases between the two ends. This CDR3 is 11 amino acids long. Germline V CDR1 and CDR2: MNHEY, SVGAGI.

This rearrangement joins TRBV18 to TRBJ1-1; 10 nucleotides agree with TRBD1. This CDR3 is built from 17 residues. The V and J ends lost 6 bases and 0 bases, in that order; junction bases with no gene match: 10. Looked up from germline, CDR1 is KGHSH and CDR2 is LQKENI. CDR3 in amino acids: CASSNRQGAPLNTEAFF. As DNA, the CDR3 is TGTGCCAGCTCGAACCGACAGGGGGCACCTTTGAACACTGAAGCTTTCTTT.

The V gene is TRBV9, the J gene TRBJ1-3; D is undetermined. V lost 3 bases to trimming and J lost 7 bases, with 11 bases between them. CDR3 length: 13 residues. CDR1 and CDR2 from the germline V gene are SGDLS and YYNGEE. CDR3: CASSDLLRNTIYF. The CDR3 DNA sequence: TGTGCCAGCAGCGACCTATTACGGAACACCATATATTTT. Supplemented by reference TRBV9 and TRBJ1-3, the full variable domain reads DSGVTQTPKHLITATGQRVTLRCSPRSGDLSVYWYQQSLDQGLQFLIQYYNGEERAKGNILERFSAQQFPDLHSELNLSSLELGDSALYFCASSDLLRNTIYFGEGSWLTVV.

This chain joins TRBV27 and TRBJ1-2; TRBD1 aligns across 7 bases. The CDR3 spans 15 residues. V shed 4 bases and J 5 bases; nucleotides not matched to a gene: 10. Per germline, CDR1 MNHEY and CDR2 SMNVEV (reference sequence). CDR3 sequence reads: CASSSTTTGFYGYTF. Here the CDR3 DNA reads TGTGCCAGCAGTTCAACAACGACAGGGTTTTATGGCTACACCTTC.

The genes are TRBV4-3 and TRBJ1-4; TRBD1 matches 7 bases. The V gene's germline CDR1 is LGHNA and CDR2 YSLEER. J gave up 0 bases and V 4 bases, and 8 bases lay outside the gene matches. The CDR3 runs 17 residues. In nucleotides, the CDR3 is TGCGCCAGCAGCCTCTATCCAGGGACAGCAACTAATGAAAAACTGTTTTTT. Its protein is CASSLYPGTATNEKLFF.

Written as DNA, the CDR3 is TGTGCCAGTAGTATAATACAGGCGTCTAATGAAAAACTGTTTTTT. Protein product: CASSIIQASNEKLFF. V is TRBV19 and J is TRBJ1-4; a weak D match, TRBD1 (5 bases). From germline, CDR1 is LNHDA and CDR2 SQIVND (reference sequence). This CDR3 region has 15 residues. Trimming took 2 bases from V and 3 from J, leaving 10 bases between them.

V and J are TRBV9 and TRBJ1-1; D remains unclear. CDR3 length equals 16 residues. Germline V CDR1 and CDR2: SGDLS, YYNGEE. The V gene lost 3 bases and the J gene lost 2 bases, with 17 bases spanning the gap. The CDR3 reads CASSAQPSLVNTEAFF. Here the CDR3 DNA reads TGTGCCAGCAGCGCCCAACCCAGCCTAGTTAACACTGAAGCTTTCTTT. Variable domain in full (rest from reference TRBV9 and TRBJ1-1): DSGVTQTPKHLITATGQRVTLRCSPRSGDLSVYWYQQSLDQGLQFLIQYYNGEERAKGNILERFSAQQFPDLHSELNLSSLELGDSALYFCASSAQPSLVNTEAFFGQGTRLTVV.

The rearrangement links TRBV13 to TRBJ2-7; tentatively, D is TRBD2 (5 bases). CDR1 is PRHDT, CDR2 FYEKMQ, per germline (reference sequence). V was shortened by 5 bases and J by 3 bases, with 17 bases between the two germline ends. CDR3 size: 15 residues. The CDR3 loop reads CASSAMSGGIYEQYF. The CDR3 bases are TGTGCCAGCAGCGCCATGTCCGGAGGCATCTACGAGCAGTACTTC. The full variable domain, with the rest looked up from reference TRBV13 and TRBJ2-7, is AAGVIQSPRHLIKEKRETATLKCYPIPRHDTVYWYQQGPGQDPQFLISFYEKMQSDKGSIPDRFSAQQFSDYHSELNMSSLELGDSALYFCASSAMSGGIYEQYFGPGTRLTVT.

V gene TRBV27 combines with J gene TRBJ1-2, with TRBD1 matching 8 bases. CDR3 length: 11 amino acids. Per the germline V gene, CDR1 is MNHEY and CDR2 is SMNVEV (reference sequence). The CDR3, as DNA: TGTCCAGGGGGCCCAAACTATGGCTACACCTTC. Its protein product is CPGGPNYGYTF.

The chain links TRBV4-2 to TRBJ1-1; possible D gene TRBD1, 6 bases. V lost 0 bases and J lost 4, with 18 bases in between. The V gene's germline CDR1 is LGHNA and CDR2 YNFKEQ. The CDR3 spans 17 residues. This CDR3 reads CASSQDLGGGKGTEAFF. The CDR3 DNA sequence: TGTGCCAGCAGCCAAGATTTAGGGGGGGGCAAGGGCACTGAAGCTTTCTTT.

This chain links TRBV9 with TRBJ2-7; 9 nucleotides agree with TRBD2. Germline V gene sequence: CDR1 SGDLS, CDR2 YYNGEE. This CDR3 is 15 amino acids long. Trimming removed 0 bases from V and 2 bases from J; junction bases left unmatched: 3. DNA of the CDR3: TGTGCCAGCAGCGTAGCGGCTAGCGGGACCTACGAGCAGTACTTC. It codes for CASSVAASGTYEQYF.

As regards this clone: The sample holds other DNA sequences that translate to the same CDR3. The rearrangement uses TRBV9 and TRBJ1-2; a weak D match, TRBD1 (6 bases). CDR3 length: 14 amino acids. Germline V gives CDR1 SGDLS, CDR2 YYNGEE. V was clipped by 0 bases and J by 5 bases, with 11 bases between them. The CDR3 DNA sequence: TGTGCCAGCAGCGTAGGGGGGCAGGGGTATGGCTACACCTTC. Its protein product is CASSVGGQGYGYTF.

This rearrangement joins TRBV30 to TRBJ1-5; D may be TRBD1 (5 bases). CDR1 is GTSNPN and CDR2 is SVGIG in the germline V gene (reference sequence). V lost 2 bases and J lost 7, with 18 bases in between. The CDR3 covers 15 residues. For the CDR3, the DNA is TGTGCCTGGAGTCCCTCAATCCAGGGTAGCCAGCCCCAGCATTTT. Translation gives CAWSPSIQGSQPQHF.

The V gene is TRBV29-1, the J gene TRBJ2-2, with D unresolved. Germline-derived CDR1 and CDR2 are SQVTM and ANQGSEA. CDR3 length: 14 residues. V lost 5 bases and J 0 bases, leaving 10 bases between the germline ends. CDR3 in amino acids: CSVSAFTNTGELFF. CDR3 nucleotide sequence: TGCAGCGTTTCAGCCTTTACGAACACCGGGGAGCTGTTTTTT.

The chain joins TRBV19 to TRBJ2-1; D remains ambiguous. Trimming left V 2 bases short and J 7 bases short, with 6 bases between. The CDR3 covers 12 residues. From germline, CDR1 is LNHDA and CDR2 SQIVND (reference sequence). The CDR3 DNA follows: TGTGCCAGTAGTATAAACGGAAATGAGCAGTTCTTC. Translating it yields CASSINGNEQFF.

The DNA for the CDR3 is TGTGCCAGCAGTGAATTCGGCAAGGGGGATGTGACTGGCGAGCAGTACTTC. Translating it yields CASSEFGKGDVTGEQYF. The V and J genes are TRBV25-1 and TRBJ2-7; D might be TRBD1 (6 bases). This CDR3 has 17 residues. Germline V lookup: CDR1 MGHDK, CDR2 SYGVNS. V was trimmed by 1 base and J by 6 bases, leaving 22 bases between them.

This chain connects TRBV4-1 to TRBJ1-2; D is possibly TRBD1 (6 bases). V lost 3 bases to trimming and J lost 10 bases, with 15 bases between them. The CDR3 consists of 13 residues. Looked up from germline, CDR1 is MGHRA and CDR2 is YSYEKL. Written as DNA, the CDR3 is TGCGCCAGCAGCCAGCTTACAGGGACCCCCTACACCTTC. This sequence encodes CASSQLTGTPYTF.